A single sample is the source of the 29 T cell receptor beta chains below, sequenced in a study of T cell repertoires in cytomegalovirus infection. In TCRdb, the reads were re-called with MiXCR into one record per CDR3 protein. The table records about 150,000 distinct CDR3 sequences, around 24% of them present only once. Material: PBMCs. The receptor source for this set is a human donor in good health (CMV status not recorded). Some clones in this sample may be carry-over from other donors' samples.

This clonotype was picked up a small number of times. V usage is TRBV20-1 and J usage is TRBJ2-3, with TRBD1 identical over 8 bases. With 7 bases clipped from V and 4 bases from J, the junction kept 10 bases outside the gene matches. The CDR3 spans 14 residues. Germline V gene lookup returns CDR1 DFQATT and CDR2 SNEGSKA (reference sequence). The CDR3 nucleotides are TGCAGTGTCCTCGGCAGGGGGCAATCAGATACGCAGTATTTT. Translating gives CSVLGRGQSDTQYF.

The J gene is TRBJ2-1, the V gene TRBV20-1, with 10 bases that match TRBD2. The CDR3 is 18 amino acids. The germline V gene encodes CDR1 DFQATT and CDR2 SNEGSKA (reference sequence). Trimming cost V 4 bases and J 8 bases; bases outside gene matches: 20. The CDR3 sequence is CSAKRRLRLAGVSDEQFF. CDR3 in DNA: TGCAGTGCTAAGAGAAGACTACGCCTAGCGGGAGTCTCGGATGAGCAGTTCTTC.

V and J are TRBV27 and TRBJ2-2; tentatively, D is TRBD1 or TRBD2 (5 bases each). The CDR3 has 14 amino acids. The V and J ends lost 3 bases and 5 bases respectively, with 10 bases between them. Per germline, CDR1 MNHEY and CDR2 SMNVEV (reference sequence). The CDR3: CASSFGAGTGELFF. The CDR3 DNA reads as TGTGCCAGCAGTTTCGGGGCAGGGACCGGGGAGCTGTTTTTT.

This clonotype was counted between two and nine times. The chain recombines TRBV2 with TRBJ1-5, with D possibly being TRBD1 (5 bases). With 1 base removed from V and 7 bases from J, the gap between germline ends came to 11 bases. CDR3 length equals 14 residues. Germline V gives CDR1 SNHLY, CDR2 FYNNEI. CDR3 DNA: TGTGCCAGCAGTGAAGAGGGGACGGGGCAGCCCCAGCATTTT. It yields the protein CASSEEGTGQPQHF.

This chain joins TRBV7-9 and TRBJ2-7; D gene ambiguous. The CDR3 spans 13 residues. Germline-derived CDR1 and CDR2 are SEHNR and FQNEAQ (reference sequence). V was trimmed by 2 bases and J by 3 bases, leaving 8 bases between them. The CDR3 reads CASSLIMDYEQYF. CDR3 coding DNA: TGTGCCAGCAGCTTAATAATGGACTACGAGCAGTACTTC.

The chain uses TRBV6-5 and TRBJ1-5, with 9 bases fitting TRBD1. With 6 bases clipped from V and 6 bases from J, the junction kept 6 bases outside the gene matches. Per germline, CDR1 MNHEY and CDR2 SVGAGI. The CDR3 is 14 amino acids. The DNA of the CDR3 is TGTGCCAGCAGCATGGACAGGGGTGGTCAGCCCCAGCATTTT. This encodes CASSMDRGGQPQHF.

This clonotype was counted between two and nine times. V and J are TRBV28 and TRBJ2-3; TRBD2 agrees at 8 bases. CDR3 length: 15 amino acids. Germline CDR1 and CDR2: MDHEN and SYDVKM. After removal of 6 bases from V and 5 bases from J, the junction contained 10 bases not matched to a gene. The CDR3 spells CASSPGGRSVDTQYF. DNA for the CDR3: TGTGCCAGCAGCCCGGGAGGGCGATCGGTAGATACGCAGTATTTT.

This clonotype was recorded many times. The chain employs TRBV7-8 and TRBJ2-5, with D perhaps matching TRBD1 (6 bases). V was shortened by 4 bases and J by 5 bases, with 20 bases between the two germline ends. CDR3 length: 16 amino acids. Germline V gene lookup returns CDR1 SGHVS and CDR2 FQNEAQ. CDR3 DNA sequence: TGTGCCAGCAGCTCCCCCCCAGGGGCCCCGATGGAGACCCAGTACTTC. This codes for CASSSPPGAPMETQYF.

V usage is TRBV2 and J usage is TRBJ2-1; the D gene is possibly TRBD2 (6 bases). Between the trimmed V and J ends, which lost 7 bases and 4 bases, there was a span of 14 bases. The CDR3 totals 14 residues. Germline assignment: CDR1 SNHLY and CDR2 FYNNEI. CDR3 region: CASKSPDYYNEQFF. DNA of the CDR3: TGTGCCAGCAAGTCACCGGACTATTACAATGAGCAGTTCTTC.

In the case of this clonotype: Possible read error: a much larger clone is one base away. This sequence joins TRBV7-2 and TRBJ1-5; TRBD1 matches 8 bases. Trimming took 4 bases from V and 2 from J; bases not matched to a gene: 4. This CDR3 is 15 amino acids long. CDR1 is SGHTA and CDR2 is FQGNSA in the germline V gene. The CDR3 DNA reads TGTGCCAGCAGCTATGAGACAGGGGGCAATCAGCCCCAGCATTTT. Protein product: CASSYETGGNQPQHF. Full variable domain (rest looked up from reference TRBV7-2 and TRBJ1-5): GAGVSQSPSNKVTEKGKDVELRCDPISGHTALYWYRQSLGQGLEFLIYFQGNSAPDKSGLPSDRFSAERTGGSVSTLTIQRTQQEDSAVYLCASSYETGGNQPQHFGDGTRLSIL.

This clonotype appeared many times. The rearrangement joins TRBV7-3 to TRBJ1-1; D unresolved. V was cut by 1 base and J by 3 bases, with 9 bases left in between. The CDR3 spans 14 residues. In germline, CDR1 is SGHTA, CDR2 FQGTGA. The CDR3 is CASSLRPADTEAFF. CDR3 DNA sequence: TGTGCCAGCAGCTTAAGACCGGCGGACACTGAAGCTTTCTTT.

This clonotype was seen at least ten times. The rearrangement links TRBV7-2 to TRBJ2-5; maybe TRBD1 (6 bases). Trimming removed 5 bases from V and 4 bases from J, with 11 bases in between. Germline V gene lookup returns CDR1 SGHTA and CDR2 FQGNSA. The CDR3 sequence is 13 residues long. As DNA, the CDR3 is TGTGCCAGCAGCCCAGGGGCGGTAGAGACCCAGTACTTC. It specifies CASSPGAVETQYF.

This clonotype was detected a few times. The chain employs TRBV11-3 and TRBJ2-2, with TRBD2 as a possible D gene (5 bases). The CDR3 is 12 amino acids. Germline CDR1 is SGHNT and CDR2 is YENEEA. V was pared by 5 bases and J by 7 bases, with 8 bases between. In DNA form, the CDR3 reads TGTGCCAGCAGCAAGGAGGTCGGGGAGCTGTTTTTT. This gives the protein CASSKEVGELFF.

This clonotype was seen a handful of times. The genes are TRBV2 and TRBJ1-4, with D uncertain. This CDR3 comprises 14 residues. Germline CDR1 and CDR2: SNHLY and FYNNEI. V dropped 6 bases and J dropped 0 bases, with 8 bases sitting between them. The CDR3 nucleotides are TGTGCCAGCAGACCAGGAGCAACTAATGAAAAACTGTTTTTT. Translation gives CASRPGATNEKLFF. The entire variable domain, with the rest obtained from reference TRBV2 and TRBJ1-4, is as follows: EPEVTQTPSHQVTQMGQEVILRCVPISNHLYFYWYRQILGQKVEFLVSFYNNEISEKSEIFDDQFSVERPDGSNFTLKIRSTKLEDSAMYFCASRPGATNEKLFFGSGTQLSVL.

V and J are TRBV7-2 and TRBJ1-2; D remains ambiguous. The V end lost 4 bases, the J end lost 4 bases, and 19 bases lay between the germline ends. Germline V CDR1 and CDR2: SGHTA, FQGNSA. The CDR3 runs to 16 residues. This chain's CDR3 is CASSSRSGEILYGYTF. CDR3 sequence (DNA): TGTGCCAGCAGCTCCCGTAGTGGGGAGATTCTCTATGGCTACACCTTC.

This clonotype was detected a few times. This chain joins TRBV7-2 and TRBJ2-3, with TRBD2 matching 13 bases. V gave up 5 bases and J gave up 2 bases; unmatched junction bases: 4. The germline V gene has CDR1 SGHTA and CDR2 FQGNSA. The CDR3 has 16 residues. CDR3 nucleotide sequence: TGTGCCAGCAGCGTGGGGACTAGCGGGATCACAGATACGCAGTATTTT. It specifies CASSVGTSGITDTQYF.

The sample holds many counts of this clonotype. V gene TRBV11-2 combines with J gene TRBJ2-7; either TRBD1 or TRBD2 may fit D (6 bases each). This CDR3 region has 15 residues. V was shortened by 0 bases and J by 3 bases, with 12 bases between the two germline ends. CDR1 is SGHAT, CDR2 FQNNGV, per germline. Written as DNA, the CDR3 is TGTGCCAGCAGCTTAGATGGTGGGGGGCGCTACGAGCAGTACTTC. Protein: CASSLDGGGRYEQYF.

This clonotype was counted at least ten times. The genes are TRBV7-3 and TRBJ2-7; D is unresolved. V was cut by 2 bases and J by 4 bases, with 27 bases left in between. The CDR3 length is 19 residues. Germline CDR1 reads SGHTA; CDR2 reads FQGTGA. In nucleotides, the CDR3 is TGTGCCAGCAGCTTAGAACCTTTTTCCCCCGTGGCAGCCTTTTACGAGCAGTACTTC. Encoded protein: CASSLEPFSPVAAFYEQYF.

In its sample, this clonotype was seen a few times. This sequence joins TRBV2 and TRBJ2-1; 15 nucleotides match TRBD2. CDR3 size: 16 residues. Germline V gives CDR1 SNHLY, CDR2 FYNNEI. The V segment lost 5 bases and the J segment 9 bases; nucleotides outside the gene matches: 8. CDR3 loop: CASSLLGLAGGTEQFF. The CDR3 coding sequence is TGTGCCAGCAGTCTCCTGGGACTAGCGGGAGGTACTGAGCAGTTCTTC.

The chain joins TRBV27 to TRBJ2-7; D is undetermined. Between the trimmed V and J ends, which lost 5 bases and 0 bases, there was a span of 11 bases. The length of the CDR3 is 14 residues. The V gene's germline CDR1 is MNHEY and CDR2 SMNVEV (reference sequence). The CDR3 sequence is CASSPNRGSYEQYF. CDR3 coding DNA: TGTGCCAGCAGTCCCAACCGCGGCTCCTACGAGCAGTACTTC.

This clonotype has at least ten counts. The V call is TRBV7-2, the J call TRBJ1-5; the D is unclear. CDR3 size: 14 residues. Germline values: CDR1 SGHTA, CDR2 FQGNSA. V was cut by 3 bases and J by 2 bases, with 8 bases left in between. CDR3 DNA: TGTGCCAGCAGCTTTAATGGTGGCAATCAGCCCCAGCATTTT. Translation gives CASSFNGGNQPQHF.

This clonotype was counted a few times. The chain couples TRBV7-9 to TRBJ2-1, with TRBD2 as a possible D gene (6 bases). Trimming removed 2 bases at V and 0 bases at J, with 8 bases between. The CDR3 consists of 15 residues. Germline CDR1 and CDR2: SEHNR and FQNEAQ (reference sequence). The CDR3 nucleotides read TGTGCCAGCAGCTTAATCGGGAGCTCCTACAATGAGCAGTTCTTC. Amino acid sequence: CASSLIGSSYNEQFF.

V is TRBV6-5 and J is TRBJ2-7; D is unclear. Germline-derived CDR1 and CDR2 are MNHEY and SVGAGI. Deletions cut 4 bases from V and 11 bases from J, with 12 bases between. This CDR3 is 11 amino acids long. The CDR3: CASSSGPKKYF. In nucleotides, the CDR3 is TGTGCCAGCAGTTCAGGACCGAAGAAGTACTTC.

This chain uses TRBV2 with TRBJ1-2; tentative D call: TRBD1 (5 bases). Looked up from germline, CDR1 is SNHLY and CDR2 is FYNNEI. V was trimmed by 7 bases and J by 8 bases, leaving 14 bases between them. This CDR3 is built from 12 residues. The DNA for the CDR3 is TGTGCCAGCAAGGGACCCTCGTTAGGCTACACCTTC. It is translated as CASKGPSLGYTF. The variable domain in full, completed from reference TRBV2 and TRBJ1-2, reads EPEVTQTPSHQVTQMGQEVILRCVPISNHLYFYWYRQILGQKVEFLVSFYNNEISEKSEIFDDQFSVERPDGSNFTLKIRSTKLEDSAMYFCASKGPSLGYTFGSGTRLTVV.

This clonotype was observed at least ten times. The genes are TRBV7-2 and TRBJ2-7; no reliable D call. CDR1 and CDR2 (germline): SGHTA, FQGNSA. The CDR3 has 14 amino acids. With 3 bases removed from V and 2 bases from J, the gap between germline ends came to 11 bases. This CDR3 is CASSLEQPPYEQYF. The DNA of the CDR3 is TGTGCCAGCAGCTTGGAACAGCCCCCCTACGAGCAGTACTTC.

The chain links TRBV28 to TRBJ2-5; the match to TRBD1 covers 7 bases. Germline V lookup: CDR1 MDHEN, CDR2 SYDVKM. The CDR3 contains 13 residues. Unmatched junction bases numbered 6, after V lost 6 bases and J lost 5 bases. Here the CDR3 reads CASRRQGSETQYF. The CDR3 coding sequence is TGTGCCAGCAGAAGACAGGGCTCGGAGACCCAGTACTTC.

This clonotype was detected only a few times. The chain recombines TRBV24-1 with TRBJ2-1; 9 bases fit TRBD1. From germline, CDR1 is KGHDR and CDR2 SFDVKD. The CDR3 totals 15 residues. With V trimmed by 10 bases and J by 8 bases, 14 bases remained unmatched. In nucleotides, the CDR3 is TGTGCCACTTCAGATTGGGGGACAGGGACGGATGAGCAGTTCTTC. As protein: CATSDWGTGTDEQFF.

This clonotype was detected a few times. CDR3 bases: TGTGCCAGCAGCTTAGTAGCGGGAGTTGATGAGCAGTTCTTC. Translated: CASSLVAGVDEQFF. The J gene is TRBJ2-1, the V gene TRBV11-3; 9 bases are shared with TRBD2. CDR3 length equals 14 residues. Germline V CDR1 and CDR2: SGHNT, YENEEA. The V and J ends lost 1 base and 8 bases, in that order; junction bases with no gene match: 3.

This sequence joins TRBV28 and TRBJ2-2; 9 bases agree with TRBD2. With 7 bases clipped from V and 4 bases from J, the junction kept 4 bases outside the gene matches. This CDR3 is 14 amino acids long. CDR1 and CDR2 from the germline V gene are MDHEN and SYDVKM. The CDR3 region has the DNA TGTGCCAGCAACCTACTAGCGGGCACCGGGGAGCTGTTTTTT. It specifies CASNLLAGTGELFF.